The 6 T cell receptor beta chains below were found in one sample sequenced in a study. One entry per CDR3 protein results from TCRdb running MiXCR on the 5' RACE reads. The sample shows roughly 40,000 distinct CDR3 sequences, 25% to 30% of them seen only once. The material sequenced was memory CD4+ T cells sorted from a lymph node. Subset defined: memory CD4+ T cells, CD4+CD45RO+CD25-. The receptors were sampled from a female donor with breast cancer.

The CDR3 loop is CASSKEGVQYF. CDR3 nucleotides: TGTGCCAGCAGCAAAGAGGGGGTGCAGTACTTC. J is TRBJ2-7 and V is TRBV7-9; a possible D gene is TRBD1 (6 bases). The CDR3 is made up of 11 amino acids. Germline V gives CDR1 SEHNR, CDR2 FQNEAQ (reference sequence). Trimming shortened V by 5 bases and J by 9 bases, and 11 bases separated the two germline ends.

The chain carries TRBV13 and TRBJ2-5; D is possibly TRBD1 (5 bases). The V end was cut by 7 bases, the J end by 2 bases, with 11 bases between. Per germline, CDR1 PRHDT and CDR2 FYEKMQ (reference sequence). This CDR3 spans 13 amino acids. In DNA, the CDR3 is TGTGCCAGCACCAAGGGGCTGCAAGAGACCCAGTACTTC. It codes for CASTKGLQETQYF.

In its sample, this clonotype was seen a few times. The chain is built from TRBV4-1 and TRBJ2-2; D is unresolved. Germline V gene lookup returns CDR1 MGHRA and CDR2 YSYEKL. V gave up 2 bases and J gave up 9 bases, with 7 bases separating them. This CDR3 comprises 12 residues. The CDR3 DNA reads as TGCGCCAGCAGCCAAAGGCCCCGGGAGCTGTTTTTT. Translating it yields CASSQRPRELFF.

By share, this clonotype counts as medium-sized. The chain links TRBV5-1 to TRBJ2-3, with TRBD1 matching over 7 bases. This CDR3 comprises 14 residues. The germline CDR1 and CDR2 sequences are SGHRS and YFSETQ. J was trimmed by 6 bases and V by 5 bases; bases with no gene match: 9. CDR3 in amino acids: CASSYGQAADTQYF. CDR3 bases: TGCGCCAGCAGTTACGGACAGGCGGCGGATACGCAGTATTTT.

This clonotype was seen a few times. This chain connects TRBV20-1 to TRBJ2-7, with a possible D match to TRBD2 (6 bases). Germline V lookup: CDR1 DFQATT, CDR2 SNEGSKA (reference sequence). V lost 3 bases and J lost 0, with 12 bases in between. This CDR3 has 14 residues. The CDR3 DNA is TGCAGTGCTAGGGACTATCTGAGCTCCTACGAGCAGTACTTC. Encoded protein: CSARDYLSSYEQYF.

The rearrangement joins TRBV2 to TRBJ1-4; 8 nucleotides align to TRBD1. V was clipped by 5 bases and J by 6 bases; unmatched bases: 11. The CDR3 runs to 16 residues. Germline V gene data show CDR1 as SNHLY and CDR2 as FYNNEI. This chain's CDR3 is CASSFRQQGGDEKLFF. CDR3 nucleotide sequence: TGTGCCAGCAGTTTTCGACAACAGGGGGGGGATGAAAAACTGTTTTTT.